This T cell receptor beta chain appears in the sequencing data of a study of blood T cell repertoires in COVID-19. Germline-derived CDR1 and CDR2 are MGHRA and YSYEKL. This CDR3 has 16 residues. V trimming: 2 bases; J trimming: 2 bases; junction bases outside the gene matches: 6. Clones were sequenced by immunoSEQ multiplex PCR, and TCRdb holds only the in-frame ones, with some missing. The table has about 200,000 clones, 70% to 90% seen once. The sequence came from a woman aged 18-29 years who had recovered from COVID-19. V usage is TRBV4-1 and J usage is TRBJ1-2; TRBD1 agrees at 9 bases. The specimen was PBMCs or T cells enriched from blood (not recorded which). The CDR3: CASSQHTGGQNYGYTF. The CDR3 DNA is TGCGCCAGCAGCCAACACACAGGGGGCCAGAACTATGGCTACACCTTC.